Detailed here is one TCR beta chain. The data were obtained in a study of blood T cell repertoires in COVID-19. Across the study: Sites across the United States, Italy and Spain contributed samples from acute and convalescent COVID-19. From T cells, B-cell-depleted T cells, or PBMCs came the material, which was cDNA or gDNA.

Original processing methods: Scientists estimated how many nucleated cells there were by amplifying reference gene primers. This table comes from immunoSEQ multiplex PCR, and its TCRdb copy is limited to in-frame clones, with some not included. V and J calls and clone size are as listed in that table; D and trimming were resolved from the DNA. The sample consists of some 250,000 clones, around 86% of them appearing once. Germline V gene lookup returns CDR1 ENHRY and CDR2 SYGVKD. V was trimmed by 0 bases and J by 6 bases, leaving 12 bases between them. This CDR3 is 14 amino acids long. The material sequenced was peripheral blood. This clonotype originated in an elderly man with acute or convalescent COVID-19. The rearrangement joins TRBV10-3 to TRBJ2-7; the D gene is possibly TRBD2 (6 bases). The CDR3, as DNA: TGTGCCATCAGTGAGTCGATGGGGGGTGGCGAGCAGTACTTC. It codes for CAISESMGGGEQYF.